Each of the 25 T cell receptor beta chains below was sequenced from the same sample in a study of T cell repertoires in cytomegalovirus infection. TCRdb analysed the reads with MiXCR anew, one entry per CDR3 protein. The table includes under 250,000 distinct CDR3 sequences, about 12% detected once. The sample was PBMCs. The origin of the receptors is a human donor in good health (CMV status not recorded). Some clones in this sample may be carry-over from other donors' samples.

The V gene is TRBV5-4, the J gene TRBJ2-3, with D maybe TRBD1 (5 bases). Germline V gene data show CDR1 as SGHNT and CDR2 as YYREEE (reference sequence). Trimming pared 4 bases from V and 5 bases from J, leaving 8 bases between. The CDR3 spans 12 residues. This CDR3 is CASSRQGDTQYF. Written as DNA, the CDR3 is TGTGCCAGCAGCCGTCAGGGAGATACGCAGTATTTT.

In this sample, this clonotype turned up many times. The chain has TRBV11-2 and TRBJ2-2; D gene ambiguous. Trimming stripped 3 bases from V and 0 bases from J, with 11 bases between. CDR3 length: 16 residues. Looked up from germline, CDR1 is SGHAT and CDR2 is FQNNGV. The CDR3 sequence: CASSLNRPANTGELFF. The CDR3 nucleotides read TGTGCCAGCAGCTTGAACCGACCAGCGAACACCGGGGAGCTGTTTTTT.

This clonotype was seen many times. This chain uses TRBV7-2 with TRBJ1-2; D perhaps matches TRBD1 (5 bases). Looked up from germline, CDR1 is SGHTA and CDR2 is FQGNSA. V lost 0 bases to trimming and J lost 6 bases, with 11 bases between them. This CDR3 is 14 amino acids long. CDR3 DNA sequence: TGTGCCAGCAGCTTAGCCCGAGGGGATAATGGCTACACCTTC. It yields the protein CASSLARGDNGYTF.

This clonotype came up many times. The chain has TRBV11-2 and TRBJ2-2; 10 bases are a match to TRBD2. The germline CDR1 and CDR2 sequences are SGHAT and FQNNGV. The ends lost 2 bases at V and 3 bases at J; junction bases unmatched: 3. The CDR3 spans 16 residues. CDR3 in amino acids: CASSLRTSGYTGELFF. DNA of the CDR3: TGTGCCAGCAGCTTACGGACTAGCGGCTACACCGGGGAGCTGTTTTTT.

CDR3 protein: CATSRDRTAEAFF. As DNA, the CDR3 is TGTGCCACCAGCAGAGATCGGACAGCTGAAGCTTTCTTT. V is TRBV15 and J is TRBJ1-1, with TRBD1 as a possible D gene (6 bases). V gave up 0 bases and J gave up 6 bases, with 8 bases separating them. The CDR3 has 13 amino acids. CDR1 and CDR2 from the germline V gene are LNHNV and YYDKDF (reference sequence).

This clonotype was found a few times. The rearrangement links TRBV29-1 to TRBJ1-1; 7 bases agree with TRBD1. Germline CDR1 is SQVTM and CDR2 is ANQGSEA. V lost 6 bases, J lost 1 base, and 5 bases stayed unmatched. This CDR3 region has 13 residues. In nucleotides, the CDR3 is TGCAGCGTAACAGGGGCCCGGAACACTGAAGCTTTCTTT. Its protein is CSVTGARNTEAFF. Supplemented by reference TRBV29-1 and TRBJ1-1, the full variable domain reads SAVISQKPSRDICQRGTSLTIQCQVDSQVTMMFWYRQQPGQSLTLIATANQGSEATYESGFVIDKFPISRPNLTFSTLTVSNMSPEDSSIYLCSVTGARNTEAFFGQGTRLTVV.

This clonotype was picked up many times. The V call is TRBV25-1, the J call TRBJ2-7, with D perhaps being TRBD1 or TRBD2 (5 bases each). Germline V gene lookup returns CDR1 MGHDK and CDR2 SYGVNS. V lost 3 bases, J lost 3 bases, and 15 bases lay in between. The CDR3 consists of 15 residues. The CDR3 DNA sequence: TGTGCCAGCAGTGAGGCAGAAAGAGGGGACTACGAGCAGTACTTC. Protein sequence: CASSEAERGDYEQYF.

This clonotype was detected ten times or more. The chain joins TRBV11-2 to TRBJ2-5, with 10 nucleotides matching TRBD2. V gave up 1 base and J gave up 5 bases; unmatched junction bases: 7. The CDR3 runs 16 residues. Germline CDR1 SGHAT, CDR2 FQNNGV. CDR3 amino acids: CASSLGSGGPRETQYF. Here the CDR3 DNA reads TGTGCCAGCAGCTTAGGTAGCGGGGGGCCGCGGGAGACCCAGTACTTC.

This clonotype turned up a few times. CDR3 coding DNA: TGTGCCAGTACCTCGGGGTCGAACTTTGCCAGGGAGCTGTTTTTT. This translates into CASTSGSNFARELFF. The chain combines TRBV19 with TRBJ2-2; TRBD2 might be the D (5 bases). Germline V gene lookup returns CDR1 LNHDA and CDR2 SQIVND (reference sequence). The CDR3 extends over 15 amino acids. V lost 7 bases and J lost 9, with 21 bases in between. The full variable domain, completed using reference TRBV19 and TRBJ2-2, is DGGITQSPKYLFRKEGQNVTLSCEQNLNHDAMYWYRQDPGQGLRLIYYSQIVNDFQKGDIAEGYSVSREKKESFPLTVTSAQKNPTAFYLCASTSGSNFARELFFGEGSRLTVL.

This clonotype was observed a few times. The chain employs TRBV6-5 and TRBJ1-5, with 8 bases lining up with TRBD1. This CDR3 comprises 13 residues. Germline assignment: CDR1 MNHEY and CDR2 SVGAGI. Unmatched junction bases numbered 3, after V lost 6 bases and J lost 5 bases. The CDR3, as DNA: TGTGCCAGCAGAGGACAGGGTTATCAGCCCCAGCATTTT. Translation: CASRGQGYQPQHF.

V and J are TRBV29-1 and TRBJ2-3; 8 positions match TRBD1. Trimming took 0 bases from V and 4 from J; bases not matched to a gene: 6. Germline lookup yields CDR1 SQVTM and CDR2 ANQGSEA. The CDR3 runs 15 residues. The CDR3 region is CSVEETGTGSDTQYF. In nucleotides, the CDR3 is TGCAGCGTTGAAGAAACCGGGACAGGTTCAGATACGCAGTATTTT.

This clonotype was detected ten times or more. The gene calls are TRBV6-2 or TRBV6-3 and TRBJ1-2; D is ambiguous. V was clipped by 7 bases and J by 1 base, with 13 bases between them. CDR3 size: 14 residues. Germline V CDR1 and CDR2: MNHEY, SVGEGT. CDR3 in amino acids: CASTPDGINYGYTF. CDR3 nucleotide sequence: TGTGCCAGCACCCCGGACGGAATTAACTATGGCTACACCTTC.

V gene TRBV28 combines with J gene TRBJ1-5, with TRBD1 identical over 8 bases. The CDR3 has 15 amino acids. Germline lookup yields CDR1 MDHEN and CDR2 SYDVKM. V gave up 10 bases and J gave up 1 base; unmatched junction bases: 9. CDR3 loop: CATAGQGGSNQPQHF. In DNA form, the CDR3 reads TGTGCCACCGCCGGACAGGGTGGGAGCAATCAGCCCCAGCATTTT. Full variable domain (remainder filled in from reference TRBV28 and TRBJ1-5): DVKVTQSSRYLVKRTGEKVFLECVQDMDHENMFWYRQDPGLGLRLIYFSYDVKMKEKGDIPEGYSVSREKKERFSLILESASTNQTSMYLCATAGQGGSNQPQHFGDGTRLSIL.

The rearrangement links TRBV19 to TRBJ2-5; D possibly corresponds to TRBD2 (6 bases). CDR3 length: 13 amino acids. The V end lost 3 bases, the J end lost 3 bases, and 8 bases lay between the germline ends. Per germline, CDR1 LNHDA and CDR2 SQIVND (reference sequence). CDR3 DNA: TGTGCCAGTAGTATTAGCGGTGAAGAGACCCAGTACTTC. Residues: CASSISGEETQYF.

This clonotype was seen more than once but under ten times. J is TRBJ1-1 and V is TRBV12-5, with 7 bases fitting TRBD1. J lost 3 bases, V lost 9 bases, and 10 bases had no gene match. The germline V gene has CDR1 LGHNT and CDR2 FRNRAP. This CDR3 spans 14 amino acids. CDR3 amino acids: CASQGGERYTEAFF. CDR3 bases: TGTGCTAGCCAGGGGGGGGAAAGGTACACTGAAGCTTTCTTT.

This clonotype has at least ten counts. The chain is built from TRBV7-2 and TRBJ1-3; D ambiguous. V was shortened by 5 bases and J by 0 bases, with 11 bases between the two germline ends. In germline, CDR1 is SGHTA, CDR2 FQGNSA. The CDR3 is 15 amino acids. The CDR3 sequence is CASSAVMSSGNTIYF. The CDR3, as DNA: TGTGCCAGCAGCGCGGTTATGAGCTCTGGAAACACCATATATTTT.

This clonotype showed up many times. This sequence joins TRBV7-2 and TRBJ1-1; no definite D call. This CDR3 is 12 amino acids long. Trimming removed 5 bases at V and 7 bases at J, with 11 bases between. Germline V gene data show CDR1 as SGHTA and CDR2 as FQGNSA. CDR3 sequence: CASSPPGNEAFF. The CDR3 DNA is TGTGCCAGCAGCCCCCCGGGGAATGAAGCTTTCTTT.

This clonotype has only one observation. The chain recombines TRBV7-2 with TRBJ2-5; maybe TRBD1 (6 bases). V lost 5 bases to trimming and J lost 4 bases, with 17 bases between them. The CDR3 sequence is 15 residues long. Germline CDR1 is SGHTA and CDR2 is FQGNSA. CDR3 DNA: TGTGCCAGCAGCGATACCAGGGGATCGTTAGAGACCCAGTACTTC. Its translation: CASSDTRGSLETQYF.

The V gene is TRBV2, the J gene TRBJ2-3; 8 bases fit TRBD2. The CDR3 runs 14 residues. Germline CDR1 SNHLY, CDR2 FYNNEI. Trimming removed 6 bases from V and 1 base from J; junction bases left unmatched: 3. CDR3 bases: TGTGCCAGCAGAAGGCGGGGGGGCACAGATACGCAGTATTTT. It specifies CASRRRGGTDTQYF.

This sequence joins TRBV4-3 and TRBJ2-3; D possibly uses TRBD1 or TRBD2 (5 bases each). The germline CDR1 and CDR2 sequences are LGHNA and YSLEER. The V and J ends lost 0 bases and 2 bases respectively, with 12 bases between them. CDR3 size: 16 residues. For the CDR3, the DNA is TGCGCCAGCAGCCAAGATAGGGGACGGTCCACAGATACGCAGTATTTT. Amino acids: CASSQDRGRSTDTQYF.

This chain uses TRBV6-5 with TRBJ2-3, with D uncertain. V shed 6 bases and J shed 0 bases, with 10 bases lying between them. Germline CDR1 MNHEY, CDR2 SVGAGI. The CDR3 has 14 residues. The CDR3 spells CASRVTSSTDTQYF. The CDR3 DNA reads TGTGCCAGCAGGGTTACTTCTAGCACAGATACGCAGTATTTT.

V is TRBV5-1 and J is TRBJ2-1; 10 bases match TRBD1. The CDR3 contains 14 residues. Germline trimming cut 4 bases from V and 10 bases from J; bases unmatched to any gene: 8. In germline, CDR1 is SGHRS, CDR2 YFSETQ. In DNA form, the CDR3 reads TGCGCCAGCAGCGAACCGGGACAGGGGAGGGAGCAGTTCTTC. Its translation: CASSEPGQGREQFF.

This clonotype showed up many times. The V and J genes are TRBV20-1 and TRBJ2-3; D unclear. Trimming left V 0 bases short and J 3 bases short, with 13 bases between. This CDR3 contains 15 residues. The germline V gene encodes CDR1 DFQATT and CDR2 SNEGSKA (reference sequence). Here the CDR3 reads CSARDHRMGTDTQYF. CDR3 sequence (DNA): TGCAGTGCTAGAGATCATCGGATGGGGACAGATACGCAGTATTTT.

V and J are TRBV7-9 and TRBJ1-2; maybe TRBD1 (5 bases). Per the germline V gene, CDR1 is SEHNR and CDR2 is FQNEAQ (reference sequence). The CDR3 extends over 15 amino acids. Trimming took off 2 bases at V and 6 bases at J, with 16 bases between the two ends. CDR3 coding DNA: TGTGCCAGCAGCTTACTAACCGGGACGGACGATGGCTACACCTTC. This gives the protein CASSLLTGTDDGYTF.

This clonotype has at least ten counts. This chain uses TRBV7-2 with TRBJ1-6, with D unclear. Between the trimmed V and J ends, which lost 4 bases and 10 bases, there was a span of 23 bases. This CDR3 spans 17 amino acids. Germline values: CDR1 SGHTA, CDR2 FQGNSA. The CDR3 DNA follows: TGTGCCAGCAGCTCTTACCTTCAAGTGGGCCGCCCCTCACCCCTCCACTTT. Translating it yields CASSSYLQVGRPSPLHF.